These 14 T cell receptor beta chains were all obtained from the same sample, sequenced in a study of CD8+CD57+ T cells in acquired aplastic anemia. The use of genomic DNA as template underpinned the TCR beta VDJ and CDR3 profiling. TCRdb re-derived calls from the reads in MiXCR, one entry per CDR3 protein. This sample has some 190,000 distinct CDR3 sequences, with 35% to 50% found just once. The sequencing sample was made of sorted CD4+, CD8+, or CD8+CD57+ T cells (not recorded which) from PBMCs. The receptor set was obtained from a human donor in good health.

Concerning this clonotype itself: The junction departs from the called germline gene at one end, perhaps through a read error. CDR3 amino acids: CSVEGNTEALF. CDR3 sequence (DNA): TGCAGCGTTGAAGGGAACACTGAAGCTCTCTTT. The chain recombines TRBV29-1 with TRBJ1-1; D uncertain. The CDR3 totals 11 residues. Germline V lookup: CDR1 SQVTM, CDR2 ANQGSEA.

This CDR3 reads CATSRGRTENIQYF. CDR3 bases: TGTGCCACATCTAGAGGAAGGACAGAAAACATTCAGTACTTC. J is TRBJ2-4 and V is TRBV24-1, with D possibly matching TRBD1 (6 bases). Trimming removed 10 bases from V and 5 bases from J, with 17 bases in between. This CDR3 is built from 14 residues. Germline CDR1 KGHDR, CDR2 SFDVKD.

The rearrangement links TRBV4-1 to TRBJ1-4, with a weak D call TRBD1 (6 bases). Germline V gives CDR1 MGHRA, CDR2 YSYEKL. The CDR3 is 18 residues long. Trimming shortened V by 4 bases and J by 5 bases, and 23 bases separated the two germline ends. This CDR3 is CASSPGPRRQVKNEKLFF. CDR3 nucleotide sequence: TGCGCCAGCAGCCCGGGACCGAGGAGACAGGTCAAAAATGAAAAACTGTTTTTT.

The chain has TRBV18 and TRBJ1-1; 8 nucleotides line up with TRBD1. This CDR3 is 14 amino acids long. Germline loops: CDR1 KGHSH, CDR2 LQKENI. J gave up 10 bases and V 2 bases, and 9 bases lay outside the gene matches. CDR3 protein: CASSPSPGTGSAFF. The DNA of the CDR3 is TGTGCCAGCTCACCATCTCCTGGGACAGGATCAGCTTTCTTT.

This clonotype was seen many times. This chain's CDR3 is CSAPPGQGARETQYF. CDR3 coding DNA: TGCAGTGCCCCCCCGGGACAGGGGGCCCGAGAGACCCAGTACTTC. V is TRBV20-1 and J is TRBJ2-5; 12 bases are a match to TRBD1. CDR1 DFQATT and CDR2 SNEGSKA come from the germline V gene (reference sequence). The trim removed 6 bases at V and 4 bases at J, leaving 9 bases unmatched. This CDR3 spans 15 amino acids.

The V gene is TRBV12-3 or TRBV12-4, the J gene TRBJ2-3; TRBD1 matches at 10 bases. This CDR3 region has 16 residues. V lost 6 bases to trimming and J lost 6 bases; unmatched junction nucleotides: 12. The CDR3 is CASRPEGTGDRDTQYF. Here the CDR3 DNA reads TGTGCCAGCAGACCTGAGGGGACAGGGGACCGGGATACGCAGTATTTT.

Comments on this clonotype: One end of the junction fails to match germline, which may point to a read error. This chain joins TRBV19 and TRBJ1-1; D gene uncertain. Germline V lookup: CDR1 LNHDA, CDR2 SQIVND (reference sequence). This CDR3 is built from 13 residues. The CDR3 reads CASSSGRYTGAFF. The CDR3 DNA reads TGTGCCAGTAGTTCAGGACGTTACACTGGAGCTTTCTTC.

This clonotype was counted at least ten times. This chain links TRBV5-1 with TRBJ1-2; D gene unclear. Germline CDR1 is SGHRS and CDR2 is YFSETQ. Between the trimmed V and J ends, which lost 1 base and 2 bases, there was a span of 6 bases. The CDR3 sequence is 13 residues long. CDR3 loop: CASSLTENYGYTF. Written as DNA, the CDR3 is TGCGCCAGCAGCTTGACGGAGAACTATGGCTACACCTTC.

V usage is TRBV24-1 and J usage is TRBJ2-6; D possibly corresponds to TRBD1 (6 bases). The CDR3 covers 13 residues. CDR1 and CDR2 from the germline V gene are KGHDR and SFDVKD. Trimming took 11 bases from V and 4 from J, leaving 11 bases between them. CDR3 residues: CAIRRGGANVLTF. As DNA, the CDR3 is TGTGCCATCCGAAGGGGGGGGGCCAACGTCCTGACTTTC.

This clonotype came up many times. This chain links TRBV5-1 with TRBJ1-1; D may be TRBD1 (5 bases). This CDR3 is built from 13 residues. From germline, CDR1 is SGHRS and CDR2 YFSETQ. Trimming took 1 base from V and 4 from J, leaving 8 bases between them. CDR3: CASSLTGPTEAFF. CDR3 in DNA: TGCGCCAGCAGCTTGACAGGTCCCACTGAAGCTTTCTTT.

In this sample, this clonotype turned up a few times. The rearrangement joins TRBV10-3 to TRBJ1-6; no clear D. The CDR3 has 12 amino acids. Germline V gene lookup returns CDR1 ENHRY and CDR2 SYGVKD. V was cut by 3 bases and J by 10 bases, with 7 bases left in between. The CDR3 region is CAISDAQSPLHF. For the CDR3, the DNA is TGTGCCATCAGTGACGCCCAATCACCCCTCCACTTT.

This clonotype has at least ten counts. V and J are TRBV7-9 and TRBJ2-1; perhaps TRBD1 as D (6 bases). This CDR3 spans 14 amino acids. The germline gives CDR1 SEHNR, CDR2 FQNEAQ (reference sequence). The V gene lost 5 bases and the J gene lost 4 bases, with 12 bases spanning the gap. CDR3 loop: CASSTRTEYNEQFF. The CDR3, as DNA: TGTGCCAGCAGCACCAGGACAGAGTACAATGAGCAGTTCTTC.

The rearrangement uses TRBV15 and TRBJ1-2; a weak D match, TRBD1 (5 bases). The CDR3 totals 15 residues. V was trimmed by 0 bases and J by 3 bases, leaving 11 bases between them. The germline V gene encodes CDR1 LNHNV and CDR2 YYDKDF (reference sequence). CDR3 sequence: CATSRDIREDYGYTF. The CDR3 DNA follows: TGTGCCACCAGCAGAGATATCAGGGAGGACTATGGCTACACCTTC.

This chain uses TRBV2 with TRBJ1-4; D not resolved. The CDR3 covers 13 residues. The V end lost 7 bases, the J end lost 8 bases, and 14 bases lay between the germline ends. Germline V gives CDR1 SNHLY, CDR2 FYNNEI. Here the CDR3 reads CASKEQVPEKLFF. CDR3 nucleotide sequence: TGTGCCAGCAAGGAGCAGGTTCCCGAAAAACTGTTTTTT.